This T cell receptor (beta chain) appears in the sequencing data of a study of cytomegalovirus exposure and HLA in healthy donors. Background on the study: The roughly 110 validation repertoires used the same platform as the 550 to 700 first-cohort repertoires (as reported by a later analysis). Study-wide results and limits: Among the CMV-associated chains, three were confirmed in vitro as specific for CMV antigens.

The CDR3 is 14 amino acids. Germline V gene lookup returns CDR1 SGHRS and CDR2 YFSETQ. Trimming pared 0 bases from V and 6 bases from J, leaving 13 bases between. Data came from immunoSEQ multiplex PCR; TCRdb stores just in-frame clones and leaves some out. This sample has about 58,000 clones; roughly nine tenths occur once, and the top ten carry 0.85% to 1.2%. About this clone: What it binds is not known.

This sequence was found in a man between 18 and 35 years old in good health and CMV-seronegative. Material: PBMCs. This chain connects TRBV5-1 to TRBJ2-7; no firm D call. CDR3 residues: CASSLANGASEQYF. The DNA for the CDR3 is TGCGCCAGCAGCTTGGCAAACGGTGCGTCCGAGCAGTACTTC.